This T cell receptor beta chain was retrieved from a study of cytomegalovirus exposure and HLA in healthy donors. Findings of the study overall: What TCR beta sequences reportedly achieved was accurate prediction of HLA-A and HLA-B alleles in most subjects.

The CDR3 consists of 13 residues. The V gene's germline CDR1 is SGHRS and CDR2 YFSETQ. The V end was cut by 3 bases, the J end by 0 bases, with 5 bases between. About this clone: Its cognate antigen is unknown.

The primer mix had 60 Vbeta and 13 Jbeta primers. The table came from immunoSEQ multiplex PCR; TCRdb's copy has only in-frame clones and leaves some out. The sample yields some 200,000 clones, roughly 85% seen once. The clonotype comes from a woman aged 18-29 years in good health and CMV-seronegative. Sequenced input: PBMCs. The gene calls are TRBV5-1 and TRBJ2-3; weak D call: TRBD2 (5 bases). The chain's CDR3 is CASSWTSTDTQYF. CDR3 nucleotide sequence: TGCGCCAGCAGCTGGACTAGCACAGATACGCAGTATTTT.